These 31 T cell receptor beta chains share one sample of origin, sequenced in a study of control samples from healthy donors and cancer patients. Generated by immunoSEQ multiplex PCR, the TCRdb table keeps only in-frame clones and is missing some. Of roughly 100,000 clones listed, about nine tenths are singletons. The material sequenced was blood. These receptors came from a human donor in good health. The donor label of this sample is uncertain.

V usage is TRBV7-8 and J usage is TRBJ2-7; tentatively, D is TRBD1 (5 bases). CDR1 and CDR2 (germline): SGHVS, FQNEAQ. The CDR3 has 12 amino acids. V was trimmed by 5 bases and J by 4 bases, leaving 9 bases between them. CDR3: CASSVDRYEQYV. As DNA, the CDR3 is TGTGCCAGCAGCGTCGACAGATACGAGCAGTACGTC.

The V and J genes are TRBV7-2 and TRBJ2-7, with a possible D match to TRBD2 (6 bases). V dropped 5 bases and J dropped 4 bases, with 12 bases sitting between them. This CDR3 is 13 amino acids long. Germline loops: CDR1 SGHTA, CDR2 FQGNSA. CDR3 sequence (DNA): TGTGCCAGCAGCAAAACTAGCCTATACGAGCAGTACTTC. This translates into CASSKTSLYEQYF.

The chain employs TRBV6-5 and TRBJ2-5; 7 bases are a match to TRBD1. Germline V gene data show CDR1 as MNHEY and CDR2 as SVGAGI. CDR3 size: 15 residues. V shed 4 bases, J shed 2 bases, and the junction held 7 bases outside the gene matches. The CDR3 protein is CASSFQGTEQETQYF. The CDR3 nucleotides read TGTGCCAGCAGTTTCCAGGGGACAGAGCAAGAGACCCAGTACTTC.

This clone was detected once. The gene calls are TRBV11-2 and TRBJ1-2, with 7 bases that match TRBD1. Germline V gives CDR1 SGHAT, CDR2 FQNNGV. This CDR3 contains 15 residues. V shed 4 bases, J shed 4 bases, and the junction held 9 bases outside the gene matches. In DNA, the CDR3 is TGTGCCAGCAGCTCGACAGGGATAAAGGGCTATGGCTACACCTTC. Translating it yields CASSSTGIKGYGYTF. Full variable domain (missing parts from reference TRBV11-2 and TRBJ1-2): EAGVAQSPRYKIIEKRQSVAFWCNPISGHATLYWYQQILGQGPKLLIQFQNNGVVDDSQLPKDRFSAERLKGVDSTLKIQPAKLEDSAVYLCASSSTGIKGYGYTFGSGTRLTVV.

For the CDR3, the DNA is TGTGCCAGCAGACAGATTTTCACAGATACGCAGTATTTT. Its translation is CASRQIFTDTQYF. This chain uses TRBV5-5 with TRBJ2-3; D gene uncertain. CDR3 length equals 13 residues. CDR1 is SGHKS, CDR2 YYEKEE, per germline (reference sequence). V lost 5 bases to trimming and J lost 2 bases, with 9 bases between them. The variable domain in full, completed from reference TRBV5-5 and TRBJ2-3, reads DAGVTQSPTHLIKTRGQQVTLRCSPISGHKSVSWYQQVLGQGPQFIFQYYEKEERGRGNFPDRFSARQFPNYSSELNVNALLLGDSALYLCASRQIFTDTQYFGPGTRLTVL.

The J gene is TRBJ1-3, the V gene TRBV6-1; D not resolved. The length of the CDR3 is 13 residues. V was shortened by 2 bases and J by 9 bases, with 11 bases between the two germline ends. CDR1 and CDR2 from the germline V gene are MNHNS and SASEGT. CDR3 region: CASSESRISTIYF. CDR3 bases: TGTGCCAGCAGTGAATCGCGAATTAGCACCATATATTTT.

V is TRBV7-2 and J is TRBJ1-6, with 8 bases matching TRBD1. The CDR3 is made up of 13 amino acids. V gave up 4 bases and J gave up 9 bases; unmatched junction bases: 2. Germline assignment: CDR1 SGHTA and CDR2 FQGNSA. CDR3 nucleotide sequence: TGTGCCAGCAGCTGGGACAGGTTTTCACCCCTCCACTTT. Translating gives CASSWDRFSPLHF.

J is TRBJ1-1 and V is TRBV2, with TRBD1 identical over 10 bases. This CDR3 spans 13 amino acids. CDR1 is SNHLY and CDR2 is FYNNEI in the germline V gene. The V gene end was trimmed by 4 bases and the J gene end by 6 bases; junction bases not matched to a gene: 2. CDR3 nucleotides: TGTGCCAGCAGTGCGGGGACAGGGGCTGAAGCTTTCTTT. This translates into CASSAGTGAEAFF. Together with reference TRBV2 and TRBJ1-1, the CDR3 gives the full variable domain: EPEVTQTPSHQVTQMGQEVILRCVPISNHLYFYWYRQILGQKVEFLVSFYNNEISEKSEIFDDQFSVERPDGSNFTLKIRSTKLEDSAMYFCASSAGTGAEAFFGQGTRLTVV.

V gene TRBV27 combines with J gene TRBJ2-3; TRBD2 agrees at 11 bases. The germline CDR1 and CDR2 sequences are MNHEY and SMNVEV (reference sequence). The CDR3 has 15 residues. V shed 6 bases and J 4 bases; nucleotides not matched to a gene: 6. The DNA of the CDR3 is TGTGCCAGCAGCCGCGAACTAGCGGGGGCAGATACGCAGTATTTT. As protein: CASSRELAGADTQYF.

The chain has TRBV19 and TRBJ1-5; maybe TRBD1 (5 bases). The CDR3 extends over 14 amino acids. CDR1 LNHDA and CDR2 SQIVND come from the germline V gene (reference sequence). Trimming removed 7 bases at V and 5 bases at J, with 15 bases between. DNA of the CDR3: TGTGCCAGTATCCCCCCAGGGTTCGATCAGCCCCAGCATTTT. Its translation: CASIPPGFDQPQHF.

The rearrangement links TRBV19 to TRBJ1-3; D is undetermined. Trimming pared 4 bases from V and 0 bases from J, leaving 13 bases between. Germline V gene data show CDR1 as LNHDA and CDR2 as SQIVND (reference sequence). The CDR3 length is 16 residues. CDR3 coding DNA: TGTGCCAGTAGTAAGCTCGGAACTAACTCTGGAAACACCATATATTTT. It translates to CASSKLGTNSGNTIYF.

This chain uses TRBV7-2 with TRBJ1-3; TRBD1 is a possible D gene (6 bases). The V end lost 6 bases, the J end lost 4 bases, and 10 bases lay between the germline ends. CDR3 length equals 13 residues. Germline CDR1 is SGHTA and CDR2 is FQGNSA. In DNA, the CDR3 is TGTGCCAGCAGACAGGGTTCCGGAAACACCATATATTTT. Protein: CASRQGSGNTIYF.

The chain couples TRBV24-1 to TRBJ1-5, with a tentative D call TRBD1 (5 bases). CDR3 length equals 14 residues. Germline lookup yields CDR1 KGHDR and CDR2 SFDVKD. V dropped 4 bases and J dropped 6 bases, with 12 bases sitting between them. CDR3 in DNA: TGTGCCACCAGTGACTCTGGGGCCGGTCAGCCCCAGCATTTT. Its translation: CATSDSGAGQPQHF.

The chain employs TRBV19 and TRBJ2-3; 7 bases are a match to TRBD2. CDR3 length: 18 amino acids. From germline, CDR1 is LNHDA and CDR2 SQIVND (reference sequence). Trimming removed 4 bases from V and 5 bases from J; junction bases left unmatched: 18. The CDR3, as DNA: TGTGCCAGTAGTAGGATGGAGTTGGTGGGCGGGGGAGGAGATACGCAGTATTTT. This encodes CASSRMELVGGGGDTQYF.

The CDR3 DNA reads TGTGCCAGCAGTTTATCGTCATGGGGGTTTGCTTTCTTT. Its translation: CASSLSSWGFAFF. The chain has TRBV27 and TRBJ1-1; TRBD1 is a possible D gene (5 bases). The V end lost 0 bases, the J end lost 11 bases, and 13 bases lay between the germline ends. The germline V gene has CDR1 MNHEY and CDR2 SMNVEV (reference sequence). CDR3 length: 13 residues.

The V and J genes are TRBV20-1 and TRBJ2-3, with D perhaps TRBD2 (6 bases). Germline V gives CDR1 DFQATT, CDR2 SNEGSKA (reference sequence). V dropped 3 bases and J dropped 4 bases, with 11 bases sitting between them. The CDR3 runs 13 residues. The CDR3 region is CSASMEGADTQYF. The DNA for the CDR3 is TGCAGTGCTAGTATGGAGGGCGCAGATACGCAGTATTTT.

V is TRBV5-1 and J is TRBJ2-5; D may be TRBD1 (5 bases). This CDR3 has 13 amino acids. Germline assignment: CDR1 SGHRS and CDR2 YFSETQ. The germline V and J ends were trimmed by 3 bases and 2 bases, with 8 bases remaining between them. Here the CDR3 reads CASSYRQQETQYF. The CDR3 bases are TGCGCCAGCAGCTATAGACAGCAAGAGACCCAGTACTTC.

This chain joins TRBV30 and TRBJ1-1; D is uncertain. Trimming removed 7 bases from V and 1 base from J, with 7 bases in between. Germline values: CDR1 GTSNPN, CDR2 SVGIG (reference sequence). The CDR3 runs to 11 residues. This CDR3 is CALTPNTEAFF. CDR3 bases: TGTGCCTTGACCCCGAACACTGAAGCTTTCTTT.

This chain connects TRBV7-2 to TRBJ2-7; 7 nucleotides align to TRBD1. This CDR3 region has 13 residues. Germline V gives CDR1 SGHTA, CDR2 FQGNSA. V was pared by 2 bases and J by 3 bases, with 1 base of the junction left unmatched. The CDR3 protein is CASSLTGDYEQYV. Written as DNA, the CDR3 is TGTGCCAGCAGCTTAACAGGGGACTACGAGCAGTACGTC.

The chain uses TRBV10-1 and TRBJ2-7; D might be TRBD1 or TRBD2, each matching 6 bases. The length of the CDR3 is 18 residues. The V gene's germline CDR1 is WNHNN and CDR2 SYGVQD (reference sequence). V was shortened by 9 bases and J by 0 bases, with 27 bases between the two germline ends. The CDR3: CARKTPPRGTRSSYEQYV. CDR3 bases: TGCGCCAGGAAAACCCCTCCCCGCGGGACAAGGAGCTCCTACGAGCAGTACGTC.

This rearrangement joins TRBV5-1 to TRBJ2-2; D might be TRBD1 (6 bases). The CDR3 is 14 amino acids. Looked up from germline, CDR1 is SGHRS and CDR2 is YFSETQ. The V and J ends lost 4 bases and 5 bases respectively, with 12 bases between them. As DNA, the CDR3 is TGCGCCAGCAGCACGGACAGAGAAACCGGGGAGCTGTTTTTT. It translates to CASSTDRETGELFF.

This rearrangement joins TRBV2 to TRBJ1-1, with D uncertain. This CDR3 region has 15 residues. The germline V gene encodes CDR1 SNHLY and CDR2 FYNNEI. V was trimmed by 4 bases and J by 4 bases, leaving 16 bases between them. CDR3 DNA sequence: TGTGCCAGCAGTGCCAAACCCGAGTTTGGCACTGAAGCTTTCTTT. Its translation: CASSAKPEFGTEAFF.

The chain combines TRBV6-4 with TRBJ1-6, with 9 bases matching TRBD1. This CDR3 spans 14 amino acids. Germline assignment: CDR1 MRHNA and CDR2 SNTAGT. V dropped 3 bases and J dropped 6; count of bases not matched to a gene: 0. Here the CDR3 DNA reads TGTGCCAGCAGTGAGGGACAGGGTAATTCACCCCTCCACTTT. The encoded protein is CASSEGQGNSPLHF.

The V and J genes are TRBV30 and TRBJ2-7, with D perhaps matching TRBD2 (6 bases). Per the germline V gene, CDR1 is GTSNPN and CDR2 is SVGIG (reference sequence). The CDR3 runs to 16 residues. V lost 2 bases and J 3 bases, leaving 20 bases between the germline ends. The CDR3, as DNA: TGTGCCTGGAGTACCGGTACCGGAGGGCAGGGCTACGAGCAGTACTTC. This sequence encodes CAWSTGTGGQGYEQYF.

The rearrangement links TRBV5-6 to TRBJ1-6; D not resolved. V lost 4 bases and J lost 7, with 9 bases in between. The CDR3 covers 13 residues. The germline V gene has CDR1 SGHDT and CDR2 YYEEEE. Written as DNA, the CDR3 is TGTGCCAGCAGCACCAGTCGGAATTCACCCCTCCACTTT. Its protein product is CASSTSRNSPLHF.

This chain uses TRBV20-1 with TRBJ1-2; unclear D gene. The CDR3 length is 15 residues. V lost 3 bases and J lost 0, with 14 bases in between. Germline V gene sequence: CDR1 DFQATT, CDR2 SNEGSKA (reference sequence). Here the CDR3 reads CSASWSPVSNYGYTF. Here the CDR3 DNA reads TGCAGTGCTAGTTGGAGTCCAGTCTCTAACTATGGCTACACCTTC.

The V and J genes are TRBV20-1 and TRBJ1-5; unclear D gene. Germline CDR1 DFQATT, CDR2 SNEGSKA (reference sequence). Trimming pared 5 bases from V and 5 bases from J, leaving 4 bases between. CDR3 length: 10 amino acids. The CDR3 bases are TGCAGTGCTGGTGATCAGCCCCAGCATTTT. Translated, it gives CSAGDQPQHF.

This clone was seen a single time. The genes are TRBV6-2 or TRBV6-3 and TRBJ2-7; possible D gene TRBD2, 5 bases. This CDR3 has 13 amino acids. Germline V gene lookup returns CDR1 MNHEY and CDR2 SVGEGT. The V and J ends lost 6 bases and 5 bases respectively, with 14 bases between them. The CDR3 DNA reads TGTGCCAGCAGCATCCGGGAATGGAACGAGCAGTACGTC. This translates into CASSIREWNEQYV.

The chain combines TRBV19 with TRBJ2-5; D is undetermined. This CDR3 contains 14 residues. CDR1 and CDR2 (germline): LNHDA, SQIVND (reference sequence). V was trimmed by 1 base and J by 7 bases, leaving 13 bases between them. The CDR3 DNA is TGTGCCAGTAGTATAGTGACTTGGTCGGCGACCCAGTACTTC. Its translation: CASSIVTWSATQYF.

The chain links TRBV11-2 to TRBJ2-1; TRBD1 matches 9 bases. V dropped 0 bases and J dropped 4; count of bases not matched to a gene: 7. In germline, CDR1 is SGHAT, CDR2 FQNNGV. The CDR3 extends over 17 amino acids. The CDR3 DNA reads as TGTGCCAGCAGCTTAGATATACAGGGGGCCGGGTACAATGAGCAGTTCTTC. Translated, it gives CASSLDIQGAGYNEQFF. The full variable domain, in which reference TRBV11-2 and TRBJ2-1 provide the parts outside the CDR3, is EAGVAQSPRYKIIEKRQSVAFWCNPISGHATLYWYQQILGQGPKLLIQFQNNGVVDDSQLPKDRFSAERLKGVDSTLKIQPAKLEDSAVYLCASSLDIQGAGYNEQFFGPGTRLTVL.

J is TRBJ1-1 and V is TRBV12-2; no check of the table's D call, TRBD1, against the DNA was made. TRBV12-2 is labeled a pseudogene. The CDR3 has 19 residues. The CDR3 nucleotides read TGTGCAAGTCGCTTAAGTTTAGGGGACAGGGGGCGAGGGGGCACTGAAGCTTTCTTT. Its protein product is CASRLSLGDRGRGGTEAFF.